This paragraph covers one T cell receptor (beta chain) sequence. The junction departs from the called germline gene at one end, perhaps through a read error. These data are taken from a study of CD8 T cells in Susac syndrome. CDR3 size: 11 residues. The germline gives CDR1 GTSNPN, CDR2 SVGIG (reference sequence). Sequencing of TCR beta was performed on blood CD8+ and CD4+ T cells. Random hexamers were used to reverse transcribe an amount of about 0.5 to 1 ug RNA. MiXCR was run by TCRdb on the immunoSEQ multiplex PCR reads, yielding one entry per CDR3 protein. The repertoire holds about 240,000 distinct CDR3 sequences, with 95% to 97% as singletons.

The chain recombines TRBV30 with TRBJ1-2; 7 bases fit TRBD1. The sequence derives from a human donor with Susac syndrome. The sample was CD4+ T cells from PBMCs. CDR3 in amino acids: CAWSGTGVVRF. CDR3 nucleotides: TGTGCCTGGAGTGGAACAGGGGTAGTCCGCTTC.